The sequence of this T cell receptor (beta chain) was determined in a study of response to subunit inactivated influenza vaccine. Deletions cut 5 bases from V and 1 base from J, with 27 bases between. The length of the CDR3 is 19 residues. Germline CDR1 reads SGHRS; CDR2 reads YFSETQ. TCRdb re-analysed the RT-PCR reads in MiXCR, keeping a single row per CDR3 protein. The sample gives around 710,000 distinct CDR3 sequences, over 11% of which show up once; 5.5% to 7% is in the top ten. This clonotype was counted between two and nine times. This chain links TRBV5-1 with TRBJ2-5; tentative D call: TRBD1 (8 bases). This clonotype was obtained from a man aged 50 to 59 who received an inactivated influenza vaccine. This sample comprised PBMCs from blood, obtained 14 to 15 days before vaccination. DNA of the CDR3: TGCGCCAGCAGTAAAGGGAGGGACAGGTTGCTTGTTGGCCAAGAGACCCAGTACTTC. Translated, it gives CASSKGRDRLLVGQETQYF.